What follows is one TCR beta chain and its context. No antigen is known for it. This sample is drawn from a study of STAT3 mutations in large granular lymphocyte leukemia. For the study at large: Canonical activating STAT3 mutations were detected in roughly half of the longitudinally sequenced T-LGLL patients.

Trimming removed 1 base at V and 0 bases at J, with 10 bases between. The CDR3 has 16 amino acids. Per germline, CDR1 SGHTA and CDR2 FQGNSA. Sequencing used immunoSEQ multiplex PCR; TCRdb keeps in-frame clones, though not all of them. The sample consists of 25,000 to 30,000 clones, about three quarters of them appearing once. Study-wide results and limits: In T-cell large granular lymphocyte leukemia, about half of patients showed multiple immunodominant subclonotypes.

The rearrangement uses TRBV7-2 and TRBJ1-3; unclear D gene. The TCR sequence derives from a woman aged 45 to 65 with T-cell large granular lymphocyte leukemia. Some clones in this sample may be carry-over from other donors' samples. Material for sequencing was peripheral blood mononuclear cells. The CDR3 DNA follows: TGTGCCAGCAGCTTAGGCCCCGCGAGCTCTGGAAACACCATATATTTT. This encodes CASSLGPASSGNTIYF.